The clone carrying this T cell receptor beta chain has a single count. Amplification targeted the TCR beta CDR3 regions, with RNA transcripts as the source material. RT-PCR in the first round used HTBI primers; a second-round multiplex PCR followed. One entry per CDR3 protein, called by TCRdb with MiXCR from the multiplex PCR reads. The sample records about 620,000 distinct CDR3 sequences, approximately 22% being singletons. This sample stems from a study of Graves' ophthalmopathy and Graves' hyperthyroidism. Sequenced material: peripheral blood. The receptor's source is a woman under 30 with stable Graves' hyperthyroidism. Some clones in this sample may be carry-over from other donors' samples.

The CDR3 is CATSDPQTDRGTGELFF. The DNA for the CDR3 is TGTGCCACCAGTGATCCTCAGACAGATCGAGGCACCGGGGAGCTGTTTTTT. This chain links TRBV24-1 with TRBJ2-2, with D possibly being TRBD1 (5 bases). With 3 bases removed from V and 4 bases from J, the gap between germline ends came to 17 bases. The CDR3 totals 17 residues. CDR1 KGHDR and CDR2 SFDVKD come from the germline V gene.